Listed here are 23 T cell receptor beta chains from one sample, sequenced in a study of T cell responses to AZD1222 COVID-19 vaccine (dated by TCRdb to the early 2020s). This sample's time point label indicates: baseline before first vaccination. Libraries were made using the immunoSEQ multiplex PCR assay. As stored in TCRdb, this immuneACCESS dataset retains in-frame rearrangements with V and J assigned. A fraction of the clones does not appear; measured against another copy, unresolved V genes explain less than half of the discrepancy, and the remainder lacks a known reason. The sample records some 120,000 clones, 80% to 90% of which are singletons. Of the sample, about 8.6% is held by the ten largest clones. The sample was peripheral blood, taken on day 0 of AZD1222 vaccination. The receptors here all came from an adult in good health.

CDR3 in DNA: TGTGCCAGCAGTTGGGGACATAGGGGGGGATATGAAAAACTGTTTTTT. Encoded protein: CASSWGHRGGYEKLFF. The chain carries TRBV28 and TRBJ1-4, with D possibly being TRBD1 (6 bases). CDR1 and CDR2 (germline): MDHEN, SYDVKM. This CDR3 has 16 residues. The V end lost 4 bases, the J end lost 6 bases, and 18 bases lay between the germline ends. The whole variable domain, remainder taken from reference TRBV28 and TRBJ1-4, is DVKVTQSSRYLVKRTGEKVFLECVQDMDHENMFWYRQDPGLGLRLIYFSYDVKMKEKGDIPEGYSVSREKKERFSLILESASTNQTSMYLCASSWGHRGGYEKLFFGSGTQLSVL.

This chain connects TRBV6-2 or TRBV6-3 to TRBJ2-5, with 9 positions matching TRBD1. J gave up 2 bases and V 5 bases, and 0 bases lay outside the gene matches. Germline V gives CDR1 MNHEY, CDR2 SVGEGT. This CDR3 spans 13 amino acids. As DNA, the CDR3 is TGTGCCAGCAGTGGACAGGGGCAAGAGACCCAGTACTTC. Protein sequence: CASSGQGQETQYF.

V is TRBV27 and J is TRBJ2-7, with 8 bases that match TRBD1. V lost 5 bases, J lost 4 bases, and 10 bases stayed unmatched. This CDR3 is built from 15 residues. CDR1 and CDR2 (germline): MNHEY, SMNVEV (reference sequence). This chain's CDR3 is CASSSTGGETYEQYF. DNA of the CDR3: TGTGCCAGCAGTAGTACAGGGGGTGAGACGTACGAGCAGTACTTC.

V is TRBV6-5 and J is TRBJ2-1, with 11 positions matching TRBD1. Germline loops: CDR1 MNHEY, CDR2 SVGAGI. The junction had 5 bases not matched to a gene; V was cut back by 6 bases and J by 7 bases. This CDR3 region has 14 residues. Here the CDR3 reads CASRGQGDRNEQFF. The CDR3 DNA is TGTGCCAGCAGGGGACAGGGGGATAGAAATGAGCAGTTCTTC.

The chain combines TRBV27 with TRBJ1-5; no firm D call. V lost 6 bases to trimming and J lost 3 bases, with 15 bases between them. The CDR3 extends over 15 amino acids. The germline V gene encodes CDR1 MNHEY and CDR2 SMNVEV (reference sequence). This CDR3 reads CASSTQTGPNQPQHF. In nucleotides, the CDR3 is TGTGCCAGCAGCACACAGACTGGACCCAATCAGCCCCAGCATTTT.

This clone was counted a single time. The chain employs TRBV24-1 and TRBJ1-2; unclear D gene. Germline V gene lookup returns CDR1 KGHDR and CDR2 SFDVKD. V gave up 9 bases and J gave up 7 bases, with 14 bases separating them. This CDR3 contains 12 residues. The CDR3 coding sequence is TGTGCCACCGGAGAGGACGCGGCTGGCTACACCTTC. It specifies CATGEDAAGYTF.

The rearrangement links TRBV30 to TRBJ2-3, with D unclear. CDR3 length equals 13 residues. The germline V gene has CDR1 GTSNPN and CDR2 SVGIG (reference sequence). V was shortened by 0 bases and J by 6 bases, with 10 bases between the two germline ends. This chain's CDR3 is CAWSVPGSDTQYF. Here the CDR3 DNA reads TGTGCCTGGAGTGTACCCGGGTCTGATACGCAGTATTTT. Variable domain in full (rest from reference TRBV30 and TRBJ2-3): SQTIHQWPATLVQPVGSPLSLECTVEGTSNPNLYWYRQAAGRGLQLLFYSVGIGQISSEVPQNLSASRPQDRQFILSSKKLLLSDSGFYLCAWSVPGSDTQYFGPGTRLTVL.

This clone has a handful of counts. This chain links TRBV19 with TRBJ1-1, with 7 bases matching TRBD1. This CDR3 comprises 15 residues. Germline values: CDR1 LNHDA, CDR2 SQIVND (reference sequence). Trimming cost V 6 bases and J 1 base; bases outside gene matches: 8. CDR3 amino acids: CASRANRGWNTEAFF. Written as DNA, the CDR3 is TGTGCCAGTAGGGCGAACAGGGGTTGGAACACTGAAGCTTTCTTT. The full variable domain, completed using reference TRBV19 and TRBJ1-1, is DGGITQSPKYLFRKEGQNVTLSCEQNLNHDAMYWYRQDPGQGLRLIYYSQIVNDFQKGDIAEGYSVSREKKESFPLTVTSAQKNPTAFYLCASRANRGWNTEAFFGQGTRLTVV.

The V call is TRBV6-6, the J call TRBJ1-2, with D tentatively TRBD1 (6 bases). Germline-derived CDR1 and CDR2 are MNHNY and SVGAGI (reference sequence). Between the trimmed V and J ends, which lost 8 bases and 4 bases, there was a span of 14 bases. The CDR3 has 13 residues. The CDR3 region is CASSPGGGYGYTF. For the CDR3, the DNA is TGTGCCAGCTCTCCGGGGGGCGGCTATGGCTACACCTTC.

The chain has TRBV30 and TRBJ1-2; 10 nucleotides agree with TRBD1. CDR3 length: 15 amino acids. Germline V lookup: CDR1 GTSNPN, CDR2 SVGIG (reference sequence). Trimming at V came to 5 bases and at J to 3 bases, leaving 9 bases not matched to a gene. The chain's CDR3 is CAWDLTGGSDYGYTF. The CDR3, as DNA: TGTGCCTGGGACTTGACAGGGGGCAGTGACTATGGCTACACCTTC.

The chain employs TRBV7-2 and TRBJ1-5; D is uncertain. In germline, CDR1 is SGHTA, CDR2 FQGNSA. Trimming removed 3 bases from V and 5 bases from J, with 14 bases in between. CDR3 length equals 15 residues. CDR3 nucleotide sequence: TGTGCCAGCAGCTTGATCGTCCGCGAGGATCAGCCCCAGCATTTT. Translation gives CASSLIVREDQPQHF.

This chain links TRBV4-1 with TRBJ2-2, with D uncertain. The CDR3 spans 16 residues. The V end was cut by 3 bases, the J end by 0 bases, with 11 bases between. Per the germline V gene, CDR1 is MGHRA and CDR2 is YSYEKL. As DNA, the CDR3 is TGCGCCAGCAGCCAGCCGGGTCGGTCGAACACCGGGGAGCTGTTTTTT. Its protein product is CASSQPGRSNTGELFF.

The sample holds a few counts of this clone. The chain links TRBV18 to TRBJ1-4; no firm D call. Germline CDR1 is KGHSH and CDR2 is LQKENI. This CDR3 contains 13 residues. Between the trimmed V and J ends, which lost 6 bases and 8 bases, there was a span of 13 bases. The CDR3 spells CASSRDAWEKLFF. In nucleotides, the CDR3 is TGTGCCAGCTCCAGAGACGCCTGGGAAAAACTGTTTTTT.

This CDR3 is CASSYSWGRGQPQHF. The DNA for the CDR3 is TGTGCCAGCAGTTACTCTTGGGGGAGAGGGCAGCCCCAGCATTTT. V and J are TRBV6-2 or TRBV6-3 and TRBJ1-5; perhaps TRBD1 as D (5 bases). Trimming took off 0 bases at V and 7 bases at J, with 13 bases between the two ends. CDR1 MNHEY and CDR2 SVGEGT come from the germline V gene. There are 15 residues in the CDR3.

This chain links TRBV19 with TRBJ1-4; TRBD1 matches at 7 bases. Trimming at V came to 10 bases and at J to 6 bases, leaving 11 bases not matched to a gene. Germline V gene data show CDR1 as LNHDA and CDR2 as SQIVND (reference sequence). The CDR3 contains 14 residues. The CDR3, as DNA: TGTGCCACTAGGGAAGGGACAGCCTATGAAAAACTGTTTTTT. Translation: CATREGTAYEKLFF.

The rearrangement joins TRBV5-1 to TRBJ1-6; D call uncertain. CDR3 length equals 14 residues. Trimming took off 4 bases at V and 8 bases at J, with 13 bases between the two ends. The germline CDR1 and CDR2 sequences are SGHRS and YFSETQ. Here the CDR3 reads CASSKGGLDSPLHF. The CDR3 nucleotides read TGCGCCAGCAGCAAGGGAGGGCTTGATTCACCCCTCCACTTT.

The CDR3 region has the DNA TGTGCCAGTATGGGGGTCATGAACACTGAAGCTTTCTTT. It codes for CASMGVMNTEAFF. This sequence joins TRBV3-1 (or the pseudogene TRBV3-2) and TRBJ1-1; a weak D match, TRBD1 (5 bases). V gave up 9 bases and J gave up 0 bases, with 11 bases separating them. There are 13 residues in the CDR3. The V gene's germline CDR1 is LGHDT and CDR2 YNNKEL (reference sequence).

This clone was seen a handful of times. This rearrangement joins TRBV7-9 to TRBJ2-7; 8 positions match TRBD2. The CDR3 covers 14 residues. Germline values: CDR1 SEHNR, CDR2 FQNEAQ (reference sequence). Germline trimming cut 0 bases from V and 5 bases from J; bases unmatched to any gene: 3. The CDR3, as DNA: TGTGCCAGCAGCTTAGCGGGACTAGTTCACGAGCAGTACTTC. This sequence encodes CASSLAGLVHEQYF. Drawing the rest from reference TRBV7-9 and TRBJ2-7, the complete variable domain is DTGVSQNPRHKITKRGQNVTFRCDPISEHNRLYWYRQTLGQGPEFLTYFQNEAQLEKSRLLSDRFSAERPKGSFSTLEIQRTEQGDSAMYLCASSLAGLVHEQYFGPGTRLTVT.

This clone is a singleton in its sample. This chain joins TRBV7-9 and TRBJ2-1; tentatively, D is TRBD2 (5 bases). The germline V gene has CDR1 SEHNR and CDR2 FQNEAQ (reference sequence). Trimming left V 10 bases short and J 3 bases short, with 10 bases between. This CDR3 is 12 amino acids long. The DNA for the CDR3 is TGTGCCACCCTCGGGGACTACAATGAGCAGTTCTTC. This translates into CATLGDYNEQFF.

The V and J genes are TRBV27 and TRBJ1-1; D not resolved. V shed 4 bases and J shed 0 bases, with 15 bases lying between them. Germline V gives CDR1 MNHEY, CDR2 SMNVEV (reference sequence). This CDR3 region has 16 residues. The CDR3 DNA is TGTGCCAGCAGTTCCCAAATCCAGACGTTGAACACTGAAGCTTTCTTT. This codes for CASSSQIQTLNTEAFF.

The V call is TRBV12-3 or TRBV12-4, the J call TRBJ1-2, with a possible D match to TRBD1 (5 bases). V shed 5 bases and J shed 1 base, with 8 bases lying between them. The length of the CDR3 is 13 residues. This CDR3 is CASSPTDNYGYTF. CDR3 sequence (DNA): TGTGCCAGCAGTCCGACAGATAACTATGGCTACACCTTC.

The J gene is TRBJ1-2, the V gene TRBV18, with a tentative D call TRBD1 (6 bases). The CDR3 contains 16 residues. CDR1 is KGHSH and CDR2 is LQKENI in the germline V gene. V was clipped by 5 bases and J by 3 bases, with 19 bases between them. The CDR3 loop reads CASSSLGGPPHYGYTF. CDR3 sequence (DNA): TGTGCCAGCTCATCCTTAGGGGGGCCCCCGCACTATGGCTACACCTTC.

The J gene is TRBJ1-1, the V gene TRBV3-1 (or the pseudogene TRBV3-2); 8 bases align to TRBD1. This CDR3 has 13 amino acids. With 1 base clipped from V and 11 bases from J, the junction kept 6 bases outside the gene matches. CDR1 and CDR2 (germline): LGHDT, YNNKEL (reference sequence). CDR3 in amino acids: CASSQARTGRAFF. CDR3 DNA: TGTGCCAGCAGCCAAGCCCGGACAGGGAGGGCTTTCTTT.